One and the same sample provided the 4 T cell receptor beta chains below, sequenced in a study of cytomegalovirus exposure and HLA in healthy donors (dated by TCRdb to 2015 to 2018). Receptors were amplified or captured by the immunoSEQ multiplex PCR assay. The multiplex PCR relied on a mix of 60 forward primers for TCR Vbeta segments and 13 reverse primers for TCR Jbeta segments. The table comes from immuneACCESS by way of TCRdb, which keeps in-frame sequences with V and J called. Part of the clones is missing from these tables; in studies checked, under half for an unresolved V gene and the rest for unknown reasons. Recorded for this sample are 55,000 to 65,000 clones; roughly 80% of them occurred a single time. Roughly 3% of the sample is in the top ten clones. The sequenced sample was PBMCs. The receptors were sampled from a woman aged 25 to 39 in good health and CMV-seronegative.

This clone was detected a few times. The chain recombines TRBV10-3 with TRBJ1-2, with a weak D call TRBD1 (5 bases). The V end was cut by 2 bases, the J end by 4 bases, with 8 bases between. Germline V gene data show CDR1 as ENHRY and CDR2 as SYGVKD. This CDR3 is 13 amino acids long. Here the CDR3 DNA reads TGTGCCATCAGTGAGGACAGATCCTATGGCTACACCTTC. Amino acid sequence: CAISEDRSYGYTF.

The table lists this clone with a count of one. The chain is built from TRBV30 and TRBJ1-5, with D perhaps TRBD1 (6 bases). CDR1 is GTSNPN and CDR2 is SVGIG in the germline V gene (reference sequence). V was pared by 0 bases and J by 0 bases, with 15 bases between. There are 17 residues in the CDR3. The CDR3 reads CAWSVPAGAYSNQPQHF. The CDR3 DNA follows: TGTGCCTGGAGTGTACCGGCAGGGGCGTATAGCAATCAGCCCCAGCATTTT.

The chain uses TRBV7-9 and TRBJ1-1; a weak D match, TRBD1 (5 bases). CDR1 SEHNR and CDR2 FQNEAQ come from the germline V gene (reference sequence). V was pared by 3 bases and J by 11 bases, with 10 bases between. This CDR3 region has 11 residues. The CDR3 reads CASSLGGVAFF. CDR3 in DNA: TGTGCCAGCAGCTTGGGGGGGGTGGCTTTCTTT.

The chain's CDR3 is CSARTDRYTGELFF. The DNA for the CDR3 is TGCAGCGCTCGAACGGACAGGTACACCGGGGAGCTGTTTTTT. The V call is TRBV29-1, the J call TRBJ2-2, with 7 bases aligning to TRBD1. After removal of 7 bases from V and 3 bases from J, the junction contained 8 bases not matched to a gene. Per germline, CDR1 SQVTM and CDR2 ANQGSEA. There are 14 residues in the CDR3.